This TCR beta chain is drawn from a study of T-cell reconstitution after alpha-beta-depleted transplantation in children. The V and J ends lost 0 bases and 2 bases, in that order; junction bases with no gene match: 4. The CDR3 covers 15 residues. Germline V gene lookup returns CDR1 SGHDN and CDR2 FVKESK. This sample's TCRbeta library carried unique molecular identifier barcodes. MiXCR, applied by TCRdb to the PCR reads, yields one record per CDR3 protein. Of around 580,000 distinct CDR3 sequences listed, 20% to 30% were seen once; the top ten hold 30% to 40%. The clonotype comes from a boy in the first two years of life with Wiskott-Aldrich syndrome, due to receive a stem cell transplant. Sequencing was performed on PBMCs, taken before TCRalphabeta/CD19-depleted stem cell transplant. The chain combines TRBV14 with TRBJ2-7; 7 nucleotides match TRBD1. This chain's CDR3 is CASSQDRTGAYEQYF. The CDR3 DNA reads as TGTGCCAGCAGCCAAGATAGGACAGGAGCCTACGAGCAGTACTTC. Using reference TRBV14 and TRBJ2-7 for the parts outside the CDR3, the full variable domain is EAGVTQFPSHSVIEKGQTVTLRCDPISGHDNLYWYRRVMGKEIKFLLHFVKESKQDESGMPNNRFLAERTGGTYSTLKVQPAELEDSGVYFCASSQDRTGAYEQYFGPGTRLTVT.